What follows are 12 T cell receptor beta chains derived from one specimen sequenced in a study of cytomegalovirus exposure and HLA in healthy donors. The PCR made use of 60 Vbeta and 13 Jbeta primers. Sequencing used immunoSEQ multiplex PCR; TCRdb keeps in-frame clones, though not all of them. The sample contains around 210,000 clones, approximately 78% of which appear only once. Specimen: PBMCs. Receptor source: a boy younger than 18 in good health and CMV-seronegative.

The chain combines TRBV5-1 with TRBJ2-1, with TRBD2 matching 9 bases. CDR1 SGHRS and CDR2 YFSETQ come from the germline V gene. The CDR3 runs to 17 residues. Germline trimming cut 6 bases from V and 2 bases from J; bases unmatched to any gene: 12. The CDR3 DNA reads as TGCGCCAGCATCCCGGGTAGCGGGGGCCTAGCCTACAATGAGCAGTTCTTC. This gives the protein CASIPGSGGLAYNEQFF.

J is TRBJ2-2 and V is TRBV5-4; D is uncertain. Germline assignment: CDR1 SGHNT and CDR2 YYREEE (reference sequence). The CDR3 totals 14 residues. Deletions cut 0 bases from V and 7 bases from J, with 10 bases between. CDR3 protein: CASSLEVTGGELFF. CDR3 DNA sequence: TGTGCCAGCAGCTTGGAAGTCACGGGCGGGGAGCTGTTTTTT. The variable domain in full, with the rest retrieved from reference TRBV5-4 and TRBJ2-2, is ETGVTQSPTHLIKTRGQQVTLRCSSQSGHNTVSWYQQALGQGPQFIFQYYREEENGRGNFPPRFSGLQFPNYSSELNVNALELDDSALYLCASSLEVTGGELFFGEGSRLTVL.

J is TRBJ2-1 and V is TRBV2; D remains unclear. The CDR3 has 15 amino acids. Germline lookup yields CDR1 SNHLY and CDR2 FYNNEI. V lost 6 bases and J lost 5, with 17 bases in between. CDR3 sequence reads: CASSALAAAHNEQFF. CDR3 nucleotides: TGTGCCAGCAGCGCCCTGGCCGCCGCCCACAATGAGCAGTTCTTC.

This clone was recorded a few times. CDR3 sequence: CASSRGTSGGPDTQYF. The CDR3 DNA follows: TGCGCCAGCAGCCGGGGGACTAGCGGGGGCCCAGATACGCAGTATTTT. V usage is TRBV5-1 and J usage is TRBJ2-3; 14 nucleotides match TRBD2. The CDR3 length is 16 residues. The V segment lost 4 bases and the J segment 4 bases; nucleotides outside the gene matches: 5. Germline V gene lookup returns CDR1 SGHRS and CDR2 YFSETQ.

The rearrangement links TRBV10-2 to TRBJ2-1, with unresolved D. Germline V gene data show CDR1 as WSHSY and CDR2 as SAAADI. CDR3 length: 11 residues. V was clipped by 1 base and J by 10 bases, with 5 bases between them. DNA for the CDR3: TGCGCCAGCAGTGAGTATTCGGAGCAGTTCTTC. Amino acids: CASSEYSEQFF.

The CDR3 DNA reads as TGCAGCGTTTTGTCAGGGTACAGCTATGGCTACACCTTC. Translation gives CSVLSGYSYGYTF. This chain links TRBV29-1 with TRBJ1-2; D possibly corresponds to TRBD1 (5 bases). Trimming removed 5 bases at V and 4 bases at J, with 14 bases between. The CDR3 loop spans 13 amino acids. Germline CDR1 and CDR2: SQVTM and ANQGSEA. The full variable domain, with the rest looked up from reference TRBV29-1 and TRBJ1-2, is SAVISQKPSRDICQRGTSLTIQCQVDSQVTMMFWYRQQPGQSLTLIATANQGSEATYESGFVIDKFPISRPNLTFSTLTVSNMSPEDSSIYLCSVLSGYSYGYTFGSGTRLTVV.

V is TRBV7-6 and J is TRBJ2-5, with TRBD1 matching over 7 bases. The CDR3 has 14 amino acids. Trimming removed 5 bases from V and 2 bases from J; junction bases left unmatched: 5. The germline V gene encodes CDR1 SGHVS and CDR2 FNYEAQ. Here the CDR3 reads CASSATGIQETQYF. The CDR3 nucleotides read TGTGCCAGCAGCGCGACAGGGATACAAGAGACCCAGTACTTC.

The V and J genes are TRBV10-2 and TRBJ2-7, with 10 bases matching TRBD2. V was pared by 0 bases and J by 3 bases, with 2 bases of the junction left unmatched. The germline V gene encodes CDR1 WSHSY and CDR2 SAAADI. This CDR3 has 15 residues. CDR3 DNA: TGCGCCAGCAGTGAGTCAGCGGGAGGGATCTACGAGCAGTACTTC. Translated, it gives CASSESAGGIYEQYF.

The chain joins TRBV5-1 to TRBJ1-5; D remains unclear. The CDR3 spans 15 residues. Looked up from germline, CDR1 is SGHRS and CDR2 is YFSETQ. V lost 4 bases and J 5 bases, leaving 16 bases between the germline ends. The CDR3 protein is CASSAAGRRHQPQHF. CDR3 DNA sequence: TGCGCCAGCAGCGCCGCCGGGAGGAGGCATCAGCCCCAGCATTTT.

This clone turned up a few times. The V and J genes are TRBV6-4 and TRBJ2-3; 9 bases match TRBD2. The ends lost 2 bases at V and 2 bases at J; junction bases unmatched: 2. The CDR3 covers 15 residues. The germline gives CDR1 MRHNA, CDR2 SNTAGT. The CDR3 here is CASSDGGGDTDTQYF. CDR3 coding DNA: TGTGCCAGCAGTGACGGCGGGGGGGACACAGATACGCAGTATTTT.

In this sample, this clone turned up a few times. The chain is built from TRBV30 and TRBJ1-1; D perhaps matches TRBD1 (5 bases). Germline values: CDR1 GTSNPN, CDR2 SVGIG (reference sequence). The CDR3 consists of 13 residues. V lost 3 bases and J lost 2, with 10 bases in between. The CDR3 spells CAWRKGVNTEAFF. CDR3 DNA sequence: TGTGCCTGGAGGAAAGGGGTAAACACTGAAGCTTTCTTT.

The chain is built from TRBV14 and TRBJ1-4, with D possibly matching TRBD1 (6 bases). The V end was cut by 3 bases, the J end by 3 bases, with 11 bases between. Germline loops: CDR1 SGHDN, CDR2 FVKESK. CDR3 size: 15 residues. CDR3 region: CASSHHRAPNEKLFF. The CDR3 bases are TGTGCCAGCAGCCACCACAGGGCTCCTAATGAAAAACTGTTTTTT.